These 15 T cell receptor beta chains share one sample of origin, sequenced in a study of Graves' ophthalmopathy and Graves' hyperthyroidism. The authors amplified TCR beta CDR3 regions, and they did so from RNA transcripts for repertoire sequencing. HTBI-primed first-round RT-PCR preceded second-round multiplex PCR. MiXCR, run by TCRdb on the multiplex PCR reads, gives a single entry per CDR3 protein. Here the sample spans approximately 540,000 distinct CDR3 sequences, less than 45% being singletons. The sample comprised peripheral blood or thyroid tissue (not recorded which). All receptors derive from an adult man with Graves' hyperthyroidism.

This chain links TRBV9 with TRBJ1-1; 7 nucleotides align to TRBD1. Unmatched junction bases numbered 9, after V lost 3 bases and J lost 7 bases. This CDR3 is 14 amino acids long. Germline lookup yields CDR1 SGDLS and CDR2 YYNGEE. The CDR3 is CASSAGQTFGEAFF. CDR3 sequence (DNA): TGTGCCAGCAGCGCGGGACAGACGTTCGGTGAAGCTTTCTTT.

This chain joins TRBV20-1 and TRBJ2-5; 9 nucleotides align to TRBD1. The CDR3 is 13 residues long. After removal of 6 bases from V and 5 bases from J, the junction contained 7 bases not matched to a gene. Germline loops: CDR1 DFQATT, CDR2 SNEGSKA (reference sequence). The DNA of the CDR3 is TGCAGTGCCATAGACAGGGGGAAGGAGACCCAGTACTTC. This sequence encodes CSAIDRGKETQYF.

The table lists this clonotype with a few counts. This chain joins TRBV27 and TRBJ2-7; D is possibly TRBD1 (5 bases). The V and J ends lost 6 bases and 2 bases respectively, with 17 bases between them. This CDR3 contains 15 residues. The germline CDR1 and CDR2 sequences are MNHEY and SMNVEV (reference sequence). The DNA for the CDR3 is TGTGCCAGCAGAAGAGGCAGGGATGAGACCTACGAGCAGTACTTC. This gives the protein CASRRGRDETYEQYF.

The rearrangement joins TRBV15 to TRBJ1-6; TRBD1 is a possible D gene (5 bases). From germline, CDR1 is LNHNV and CDR2 YYDKDF (reference sequence). The CDR3 is 20 amino acids. Trimming stripped 0 bases from V and 7 bases from J, with 25 bases between. This CDR3 is CATSRDRNSVGEGVNSPLHF. The CDR3 DNA sequence: TGTGCCACCAGCAGAGATCGGAATAGCGTTGGGGAAGGGGTCAATTCACCCCTCCACTTT.

The chain is built from TRBV7-9 and TRBJ1-1; tentatively, D is TRBD1 (5 bases). Trimming cost V 5 bases and J 5 bases, with 15 bases left between them. The CDR3 length is 14 residues. Germline V lookup: CDR1 SEHNR, CDR2 FQNEAQ (reference sequence). The CDR3 region is CASSQGWRGTEAFF. The CDR3 DNA reads as TGTGCCAGCAGCCAAGGTTGGAGGGGAACTGAAGCTTTCTTT.

This clonotype has ten or more counts. The J gene is TRBJ1-1, the V gene TRBV7-9; a possible D gene is TRBD1 (5 bases). The CDR3 consists of 15 residues. V lost 4 bases and J 1 base, leaving 13 bases between the germline ends. Germline loops: CDR1 SEHNR, CDR2 FQNEAQ (reference sequence). The CDR3 reads CASSWGGQRNTEAFF. The CDR3 region has the DNA TGTGCCAGCAGCTGGGGCGGGCAAAGGAACACTGAAGCTTTCTTT. The whole variable domain, remainder taken from reference TRBV7-9 and TRBJ1-1, is DTGVSQNPRHKITKRGQNVTFRCDPISEHNRLYWYRQTLGQGPEFLTYFQNEAQLEKSRLLSDRFSAERPKGSFSTLEIQRTEQGDSAMYLCASSWGGQRNTEAFFGQGTRLTVV.

The chain combines TRBV29-1 with TRBJ1-2; 8 nucleotides match TRBD1. The CDR3 is 12 amino acids. The germline V gene has CDR1 SQVTM and CDR2 ANQGSEA. The trim removed 4 bases at V and 4 bases at J, leaving 2 bases unmatched. The CDR3 reads CSVGDRPYGYTF. The CDR3, as DNA: TGCAGCGTTGGGGACAGGCCCTATGGCTACACCTTC.

As regards this clonotype: It may be a read error: a sequence one base away is much more abundant. The chain recombines TRBV4-1 with TRBJ2-5; D might be TRBD2 (6 bases). Germline CDR1 and CDR2: MGHRA and YSYEKL. Trimming removed 5 bases from V and 1 base from J, with 14 bases in between. There are 15 residues in the CDR3. The CDR3 DNA reads as TGCGCCAGCAGCTCAGTCGGAGGGATCCAAGAGACCCAGTACTTC. It specifies CASSSVGGIQETQYF.

The sample holds many counts of this clonotype. The CDR3 nucleotides are TGTGCCAGCAGCCCGACAACGAACACTGAAGCTTTCTTT. The encoded protein is CASSPTTNTEAFF. The chain recombines TRBV3-1 with TRBJ1-1; D is uncertain. The germline CDR1 and CDR2 sequences are LGHDT and YNNKEL (reference sequence). The CDR3 sequence is 13 residues long. Trimming took 4 bases from V and 1 from J, leaving 7 bases between them.

For this clonotype: At one end, the junction sequence differs from germline, possibly due to a read error. J is TRBJ2-7 and V is TRBV7-9; 12 nucleotides line up with TRBD2. This CDR3 has 14 amino acids. Germline lookup yields CDR1 SEHNR and CDR2 FQNEAQ (reference sequence). DNA of the CDR3: TGTGCCAGCGGCTTTCTAGCGGGGGGGCCCACGCAGTACTTC. Translated: CASGFLAGGPTQYF.

The rearrangement links TRBV6-5 to TRBJ1-2; D remains ambiguous. The CDR3 is 18 amino acids. V lost 5 bases and J 1 base, leaving 23 bases between the germline ends. Per the germline V gene, CDR1 is MNHEY and CDR2 is SVGAGI. The CDR3 is CASSEGFGGKIYNYGYTF. CDR3 bases: TGTGCCAGCAGTGAAGGGTTCGGCGGGAAGATATATAACTATGGCTACACCTTC.

The chain has TRBV7-3 and TRBJ1-1; D gene uncertain. Germline CDR1 is SGHTA and CDR2 is FQGTGA. Trimming cost V 3 bases and J 3 bases, with 14 bases left between them. CDR3 length: 15 amino acids. As DNA, the CDR3 is TGTGCCAGCAGCTTGGGTACACAGCCGGACACTGAAGCTTTCTTT. It codes for CASSLGTQPDTEAFF.

The chain has TRBV2 and TRBJ2-1; D is uncertain. The CDR3 runs 13 residues. V dropped 10 bases and J dropped 4 bases, with 14 bases sitting between them. Germline V gene lookup returns CDR1 SNHLY and CDR2 FYNNEI. CDR3 loop: CANGIEWYNEQFF. CDR3 DNA sequence: TGTGCCAACGGAATAGAGTGGTACAATGAGCAGTTCTTC. Looking up the rest from reference TRBV2 and TRBJ2-1 gives the full variable domain: EPEVTQTPSHQVTQMGQEVILRCVPISNHLYFYWYRQILGQKVEFLVSFYNNEISEKSEIFDDQFSVERPDGSNFTLKIRSTKLEDSAMYFCANGIEWYNEQFFGPGTRLTVL.

This clonotype was counted many times. V is TRBV25-1 and J is TRBJ2-7, with D hard to call. V was clipped by 1 base and J by 0 bases, with 10 bases between them. There are 15 residues in the CDR3. Per germline, CDR1 MGHDK and CDR2 SYGVNS. CDR3 amino acids: CASSECYKTSYEQYF. The CDR3 region has the DNA TGTGCCAGCAGTGAATGCTACAAAACCTCCTACGAGCAGTACTTC.

This clonotype appeared a few times. V usage is TRBV2 and J usage is TRBJ2-1, with 10 bases lining up with TRBD1. Germline lookup yields CDR1 SNHLY and CDR2 FYNNEI. V lost 5 bases and J lost 8; bases outside the gene matches: 9. This CDR3 spans 15 amino acids. CDR3 in DNA: TGTGCCAGCAGTACGACAGGGGGCTCGCGGGATGAGCAGTTCTTC. Translating it yields CASSTTGGSRDEQFF.